This T cell receptor (beta chain) was found in a study of T cells in Graves' hyperthyroidism and ophthalmopathy. Per germline, CDR1 SGHRS and CDR2 YFSETQ. The V gene lost 0 bases and the J gene lost 0 bases, with 15 bases spanning the gap. The CDR3 has 17 residues. There were TCR beta CDR3 regions amplified from RNA transcripts. First-round RT-PCR targeting the TCR CDR3 was performed with the HTBI primer set. Each CDR3 protein gets one entry after TCRdb re-called the multiplex PCR reads with MiXCR. The top ten clones hold 3.5% to 4% of a sample with approximately 400,000 distinct CDR3 sequences, about 18% of them seen once. Ten or more counts support this clonotype. Its antigen remains unidentified. Overall study results and limits: Progression to ophthalmopathy was predicted a median of 6.5 months early.

Not enrolled were patients with uncontrolled infection, other autoimmune disease, pregnancy or lactation. Sequencing used blood. The chain employs TRBV5-1 and TRBJ1-1; D perhaps matches TRBD1 (5 bases). This sequence was found in a young woman with Graves' hyperthyroidism. The CDR3 is CASSLAAYRGMNTEAFF. The CDR3 nucleotides are TGCGCCAGCAGCTTGGCGGCCTACCGGGGGATGAACACTGAAGCTTTCTTT. Based on the CDR3 plus reference TRBV5-1 and TRBJ1-1, the full variable domain is KAGVTQTPRYLIKTRGQQVTLSCSPISGHRSVSWYQQTPGQGLQFLFEYFSETQRNKGNFPGRFSGRQFSNSRSEMNVSTLELGDSALYLCASSLAAYRGMNTEAFFGQGTRLTVV.